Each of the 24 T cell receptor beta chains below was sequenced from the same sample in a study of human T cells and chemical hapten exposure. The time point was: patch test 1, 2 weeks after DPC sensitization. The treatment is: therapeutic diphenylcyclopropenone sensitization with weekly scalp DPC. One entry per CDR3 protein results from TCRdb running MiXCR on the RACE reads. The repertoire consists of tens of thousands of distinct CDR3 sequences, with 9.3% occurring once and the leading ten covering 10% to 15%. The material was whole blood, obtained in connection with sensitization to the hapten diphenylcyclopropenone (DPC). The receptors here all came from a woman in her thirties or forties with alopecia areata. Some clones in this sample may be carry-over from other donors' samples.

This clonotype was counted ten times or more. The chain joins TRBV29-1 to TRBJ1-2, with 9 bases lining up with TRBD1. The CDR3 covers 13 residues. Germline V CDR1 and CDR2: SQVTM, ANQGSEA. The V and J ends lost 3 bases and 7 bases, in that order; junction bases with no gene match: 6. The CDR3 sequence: CSVEPGQGRGYTF. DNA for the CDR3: TGCAGCGTTGAGCCGGGACAGGGACGTGGCTACACCTTC. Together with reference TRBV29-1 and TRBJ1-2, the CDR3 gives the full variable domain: SAVISQKPSRDICQRGTSLTIQCQVDSQVTMMFWYRQQPGQSLTLIATANQGSEATYESGFVIDKFPISRPNLTFSTLTVSNMSPEDSSIYLCSVEPGQGRGYTFGSGTRLTVV.

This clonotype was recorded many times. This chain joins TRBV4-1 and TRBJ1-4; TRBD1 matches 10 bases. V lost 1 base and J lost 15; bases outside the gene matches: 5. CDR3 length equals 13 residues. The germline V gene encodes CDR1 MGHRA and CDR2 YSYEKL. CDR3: CASSQGQGAVMFF. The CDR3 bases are TGCGCCAGCAGCCAAGGACAGGGGGCGGTGATGTTTTTT.

DNA for the CDR3: TGTGCCAGCAGCTTGACAGGGAACACAGATACGCAGTATTTT. Protein: CASSLTGNTDTQYF. V and J are TRBV7-8 and TRBJ2-3, with TRBD1 matching over 7 bases. Germline-derived CDR1 and CDR2 are SGHVS and FQNEAQ. The CDR3 runs 14 residues. Trimming cost V 3 bases and J 2 bases; bases outside gene matches: 2.

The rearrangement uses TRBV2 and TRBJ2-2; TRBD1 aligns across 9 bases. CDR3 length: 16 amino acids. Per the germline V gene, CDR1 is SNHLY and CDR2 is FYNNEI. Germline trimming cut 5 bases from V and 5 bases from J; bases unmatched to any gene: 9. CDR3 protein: CASSFTGTGRTGELFF. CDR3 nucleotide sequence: TGTGCCAGCAGTTTCACCGGGACAGGGAGAACCGGGGAGCTGTTTTTT.

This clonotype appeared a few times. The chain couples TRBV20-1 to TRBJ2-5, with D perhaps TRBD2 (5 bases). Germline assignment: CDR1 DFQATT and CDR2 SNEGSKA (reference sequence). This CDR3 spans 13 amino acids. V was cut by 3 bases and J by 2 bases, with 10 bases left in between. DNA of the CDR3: TGCAGTGCTAGCGACTACCTTCAAGAGACCCAGTACTTC. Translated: CSASDYLQETQYF.

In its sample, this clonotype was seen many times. The CDR3: CASSLGQGVGELFF. DNA of the CDR3: TGTGCCAGCAGTTTAGGACAGGGGGTGGGGGAGCTGTTTTTT. This rearrangement joins TRBV27 to TRBJ2-2; 10 bases map to TRBD1. The CDR3 is 14 residues long. Germline assignment: CDR1 MNHEY and CDR2 SMNVEV (reference sequence). Unmatched junction bases numbered 2, after V lost 2 bases and J lost 8 bases.

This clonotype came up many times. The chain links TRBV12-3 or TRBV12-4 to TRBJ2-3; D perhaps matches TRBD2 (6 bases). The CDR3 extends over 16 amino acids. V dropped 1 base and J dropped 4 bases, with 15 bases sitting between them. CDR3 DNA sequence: TGTGCCAGCAGTTTAGGTCGCGGCGGGGTTTCAGATACGCAGTATTTT. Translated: CASSLGRGGVSDTQYF.

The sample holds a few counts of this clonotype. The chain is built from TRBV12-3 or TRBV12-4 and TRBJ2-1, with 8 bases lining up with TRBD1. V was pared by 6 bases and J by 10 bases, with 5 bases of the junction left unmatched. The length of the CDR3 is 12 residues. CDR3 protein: CASRTRDREQFF. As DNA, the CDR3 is TGTGCCAGCAGAACTCGGGACAGGGAGCAGTTCTTC.

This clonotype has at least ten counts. The CDR3 bases are TGCGCCAGCAGCTTGAGTCCCGGAGCAAGGATAGATGGCTACACCTTC. The encoded protein is CASSLSPGARIDGYTF. The chain uses TRBV5-1 and TRBJ1-2; D unresolved. The V and J ends lost 1 base and 6 bases respectively, with 19 bases between them. Germline V gives CDR1 SGHRS, CDR2 YFSETQ. The CDR3 length is 16 residues.

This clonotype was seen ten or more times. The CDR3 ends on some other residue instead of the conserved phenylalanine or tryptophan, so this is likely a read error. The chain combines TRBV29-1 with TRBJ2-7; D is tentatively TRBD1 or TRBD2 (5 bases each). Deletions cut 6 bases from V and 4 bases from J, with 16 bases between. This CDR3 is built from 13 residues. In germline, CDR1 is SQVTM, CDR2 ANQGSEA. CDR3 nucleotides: TGCAGCGTCTTGACGCCCGAGGGGTACGAGCAGTACTAC. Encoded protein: CSVLTPEGYEQYY.

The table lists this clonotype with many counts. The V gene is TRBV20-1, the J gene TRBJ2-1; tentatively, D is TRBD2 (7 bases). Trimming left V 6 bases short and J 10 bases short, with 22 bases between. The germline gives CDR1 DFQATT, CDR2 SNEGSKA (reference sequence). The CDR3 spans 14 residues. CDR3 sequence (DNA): TGCAGTGCCCGGCACCGCGGGGGCCCGGGGGAGCAGTTCTTC. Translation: CSARHRGGPGEQFF.

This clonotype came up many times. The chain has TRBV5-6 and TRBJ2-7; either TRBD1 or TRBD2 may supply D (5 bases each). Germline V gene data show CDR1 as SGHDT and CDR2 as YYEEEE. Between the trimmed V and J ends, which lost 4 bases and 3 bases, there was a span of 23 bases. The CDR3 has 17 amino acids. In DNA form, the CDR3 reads TGTGCCAGCAGCCTGAGAAGAATATCCGGGGCCAACTACGAGCAGTACTTC. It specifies CASSLRRISGANYEQYF.

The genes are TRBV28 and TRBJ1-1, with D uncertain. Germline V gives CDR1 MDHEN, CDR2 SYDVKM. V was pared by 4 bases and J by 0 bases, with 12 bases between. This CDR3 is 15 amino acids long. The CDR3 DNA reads TGTGCCAGCAGTTCACACGGGGTATTGAACACTGAAGCTTTCTTT. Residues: CASSSHGVLNTEAFF.

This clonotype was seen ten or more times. CDR3 loop: CASSQEDQGQPQHF. The CDR3 nucleotides read TGCGCCAGCAGCCAAGAGGATCAGGGTCAGCCCCAGCATTTT. The chain uses TRBV4-1 and TRBJ1-5; the D gene is possibly TRBD1 (5 bases). The V end lost 0 bases, the J end lost 6 bases, and 9 bases lay between the germline ends. The CDR3 has 14 amino acids. Germline V gene lookup returns CDR1 MGHRA and CDR2 YSYEKL.

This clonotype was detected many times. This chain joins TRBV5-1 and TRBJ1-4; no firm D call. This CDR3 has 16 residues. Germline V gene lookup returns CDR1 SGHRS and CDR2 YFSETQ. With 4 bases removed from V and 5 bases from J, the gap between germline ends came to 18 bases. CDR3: CASSPEPRPGNEKLFF. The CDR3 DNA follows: TGCGCCAGCAGCCCAGAACCTCGCCCGGGAAATGAAAAACTGTTTTTT.

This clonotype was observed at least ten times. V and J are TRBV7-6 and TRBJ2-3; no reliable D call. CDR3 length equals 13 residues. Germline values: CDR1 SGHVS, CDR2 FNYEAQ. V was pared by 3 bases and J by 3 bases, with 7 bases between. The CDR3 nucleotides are TGTGCCAGCAGCTTCTTTGTAACAGATACGCAGTATTTT. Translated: CASSFFVTDTQYF.

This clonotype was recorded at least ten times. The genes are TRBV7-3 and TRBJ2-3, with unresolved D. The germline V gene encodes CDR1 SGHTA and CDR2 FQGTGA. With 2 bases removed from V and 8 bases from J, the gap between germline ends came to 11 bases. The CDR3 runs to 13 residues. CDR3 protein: CASSLGARGTQYF. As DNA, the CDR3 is TGTGCCAGCAGCTTAGGAGCACGCGGTACGCAGTATTTT.

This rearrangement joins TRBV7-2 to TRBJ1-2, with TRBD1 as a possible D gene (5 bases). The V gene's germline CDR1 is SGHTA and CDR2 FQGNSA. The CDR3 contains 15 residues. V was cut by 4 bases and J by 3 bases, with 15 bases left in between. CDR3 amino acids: CASSSRTLGDYGYTF. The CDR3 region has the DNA TGTGCCAGCAGCTCTAGGACACTTGGAGACTATGGCTACACCTTC. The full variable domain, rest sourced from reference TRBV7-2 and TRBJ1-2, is GAGVSQSPSNKVTEKGKDVELRCDPISGHTALYWYRQSLGQGLEFLIYFQGNSAPDKSGLPSDRFSAERTGGSVSTLTIQRTQQEDSAVYLCASSSRTLGDYGYTFGSGTRLTVV.

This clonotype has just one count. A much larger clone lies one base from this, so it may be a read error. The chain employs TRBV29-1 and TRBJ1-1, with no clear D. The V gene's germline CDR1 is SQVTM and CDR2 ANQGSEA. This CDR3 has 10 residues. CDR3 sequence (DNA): TGCAGCGCTTCTGACACTGAAGCTTCCTTT. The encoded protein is CSASDTEASF.

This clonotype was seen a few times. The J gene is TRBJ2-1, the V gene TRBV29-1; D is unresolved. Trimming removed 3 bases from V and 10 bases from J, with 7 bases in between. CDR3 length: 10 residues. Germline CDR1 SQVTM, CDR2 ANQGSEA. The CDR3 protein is CSVDGGEQFF. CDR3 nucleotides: TGCAGCGTTGATGGCGGCGAGCAGTTCTTC.

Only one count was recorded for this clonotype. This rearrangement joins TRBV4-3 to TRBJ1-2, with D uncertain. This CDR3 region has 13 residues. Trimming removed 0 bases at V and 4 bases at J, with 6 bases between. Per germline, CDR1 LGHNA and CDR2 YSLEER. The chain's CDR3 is CASSQDWGYGYTF. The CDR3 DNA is TGCGCCAGCAGCCAAGACTGGGGCTATGGCTACACCTTC.

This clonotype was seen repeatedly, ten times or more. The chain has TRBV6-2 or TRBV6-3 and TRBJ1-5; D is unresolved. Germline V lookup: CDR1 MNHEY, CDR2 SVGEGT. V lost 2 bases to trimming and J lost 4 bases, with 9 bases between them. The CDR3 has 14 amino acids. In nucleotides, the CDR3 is TGTGCCAGCAGTTACGTACGGAGTAATCAGCCCCAGCATTTT. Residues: CASSYVRSNQPQHF.

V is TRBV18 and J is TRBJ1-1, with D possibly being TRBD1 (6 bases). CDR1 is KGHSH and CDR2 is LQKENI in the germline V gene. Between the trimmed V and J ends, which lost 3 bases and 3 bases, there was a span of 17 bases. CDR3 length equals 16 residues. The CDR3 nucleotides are TGTGCCAGCTCACCGATGGGGGGCCCACTGGACACTGAAGCTTTCTTT. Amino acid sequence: CASSPMGGPLDTEAFF. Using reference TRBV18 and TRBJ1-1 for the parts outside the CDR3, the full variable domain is NAGVMQNPRHLVRRRGQEARLRCSPMKGHSHVYWYRQLPEEGLKFMVYLQKENIIDESGMPKERFSAEFPKEGPSILRIQQVVRGDSAAYFCASSPMGGPLDTEAFFGQGTRLTVV.

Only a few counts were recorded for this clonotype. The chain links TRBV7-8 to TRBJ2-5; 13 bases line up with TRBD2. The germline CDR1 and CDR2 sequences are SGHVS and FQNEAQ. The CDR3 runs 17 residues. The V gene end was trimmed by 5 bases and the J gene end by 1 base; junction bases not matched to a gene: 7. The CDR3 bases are TGTGCCAGCAGCAATAGACTAGCGGGGGGCTTCCAAGAGACCCAGTACTTC. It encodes CASSNRLAGGFQETQYF.